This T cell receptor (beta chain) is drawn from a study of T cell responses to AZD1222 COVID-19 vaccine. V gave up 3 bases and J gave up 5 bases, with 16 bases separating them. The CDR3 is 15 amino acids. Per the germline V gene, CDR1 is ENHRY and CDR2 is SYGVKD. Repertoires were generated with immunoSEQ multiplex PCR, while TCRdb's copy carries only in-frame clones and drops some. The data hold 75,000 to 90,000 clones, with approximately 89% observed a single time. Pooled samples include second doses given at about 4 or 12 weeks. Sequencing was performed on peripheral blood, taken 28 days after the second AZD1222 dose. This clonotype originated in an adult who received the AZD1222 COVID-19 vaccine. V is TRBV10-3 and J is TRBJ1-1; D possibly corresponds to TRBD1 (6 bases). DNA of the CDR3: TGTGCCATCAGTGAAGGGGCAGGGGCCCGGACTGAAGCTTTCTTT. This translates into CAISEGAGARTEAFF.